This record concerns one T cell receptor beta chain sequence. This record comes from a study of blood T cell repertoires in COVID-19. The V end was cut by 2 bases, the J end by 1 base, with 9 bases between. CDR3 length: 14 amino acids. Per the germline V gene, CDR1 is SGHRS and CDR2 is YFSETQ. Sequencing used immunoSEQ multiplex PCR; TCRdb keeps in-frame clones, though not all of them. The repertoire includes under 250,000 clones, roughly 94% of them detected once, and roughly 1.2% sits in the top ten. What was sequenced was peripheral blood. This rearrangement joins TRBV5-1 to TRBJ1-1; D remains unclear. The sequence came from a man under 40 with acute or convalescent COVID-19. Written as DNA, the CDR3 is TGCGCCAGCAGCTTCACAGCGGGGAACACTGAAGCTTTCTTT. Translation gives CASSFTAGNTEAFF.